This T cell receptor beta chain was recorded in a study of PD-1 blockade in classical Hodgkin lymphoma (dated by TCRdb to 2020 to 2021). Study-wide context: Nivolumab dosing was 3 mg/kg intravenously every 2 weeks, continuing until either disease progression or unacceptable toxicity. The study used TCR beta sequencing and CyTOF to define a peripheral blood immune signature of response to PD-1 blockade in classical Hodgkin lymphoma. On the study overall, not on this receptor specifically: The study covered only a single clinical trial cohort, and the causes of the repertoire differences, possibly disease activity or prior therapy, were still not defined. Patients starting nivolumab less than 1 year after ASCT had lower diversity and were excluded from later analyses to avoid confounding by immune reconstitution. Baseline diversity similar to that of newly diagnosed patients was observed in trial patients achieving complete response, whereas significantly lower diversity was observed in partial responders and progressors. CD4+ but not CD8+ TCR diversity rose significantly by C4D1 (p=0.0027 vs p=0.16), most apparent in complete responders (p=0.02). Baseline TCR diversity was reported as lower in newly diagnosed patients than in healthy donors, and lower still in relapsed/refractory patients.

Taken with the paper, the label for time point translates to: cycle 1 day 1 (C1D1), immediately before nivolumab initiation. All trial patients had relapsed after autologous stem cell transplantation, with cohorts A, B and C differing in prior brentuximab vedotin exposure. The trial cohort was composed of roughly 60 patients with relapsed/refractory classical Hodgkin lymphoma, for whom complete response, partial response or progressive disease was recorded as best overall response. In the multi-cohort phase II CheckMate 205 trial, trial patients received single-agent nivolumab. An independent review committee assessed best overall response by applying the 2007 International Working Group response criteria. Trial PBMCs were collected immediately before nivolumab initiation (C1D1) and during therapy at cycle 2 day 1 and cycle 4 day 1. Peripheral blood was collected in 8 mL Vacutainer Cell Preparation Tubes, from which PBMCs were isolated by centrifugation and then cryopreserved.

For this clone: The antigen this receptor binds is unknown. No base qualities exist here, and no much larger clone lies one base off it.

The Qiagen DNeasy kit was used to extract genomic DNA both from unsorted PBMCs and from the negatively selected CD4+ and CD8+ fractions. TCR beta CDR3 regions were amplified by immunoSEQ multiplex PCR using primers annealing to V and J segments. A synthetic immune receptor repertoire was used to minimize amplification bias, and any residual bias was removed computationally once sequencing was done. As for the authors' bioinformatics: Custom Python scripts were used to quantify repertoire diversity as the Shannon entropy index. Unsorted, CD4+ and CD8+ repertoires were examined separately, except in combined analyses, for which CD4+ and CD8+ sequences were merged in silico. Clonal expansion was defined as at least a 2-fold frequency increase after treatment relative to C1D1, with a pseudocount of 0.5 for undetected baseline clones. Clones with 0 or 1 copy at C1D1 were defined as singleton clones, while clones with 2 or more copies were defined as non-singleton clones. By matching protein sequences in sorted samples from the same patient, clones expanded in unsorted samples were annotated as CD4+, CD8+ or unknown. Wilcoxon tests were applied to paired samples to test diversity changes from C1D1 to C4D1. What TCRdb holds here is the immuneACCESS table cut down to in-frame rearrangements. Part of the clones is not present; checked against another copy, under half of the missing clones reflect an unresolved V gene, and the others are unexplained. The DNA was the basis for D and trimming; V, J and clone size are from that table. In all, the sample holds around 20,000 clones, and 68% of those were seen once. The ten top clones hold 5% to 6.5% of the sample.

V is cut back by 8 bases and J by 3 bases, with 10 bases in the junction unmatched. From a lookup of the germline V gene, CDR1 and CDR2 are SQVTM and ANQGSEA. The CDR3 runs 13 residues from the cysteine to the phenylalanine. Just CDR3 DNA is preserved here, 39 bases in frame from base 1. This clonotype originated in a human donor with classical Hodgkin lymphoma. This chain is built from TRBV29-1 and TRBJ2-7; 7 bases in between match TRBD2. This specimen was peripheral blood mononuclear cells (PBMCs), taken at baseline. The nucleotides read TGCAGCACATGGGTGGGAGGGGACTACGAGCAGTACTTC. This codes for CSTWVGGDYEQYF.